The 15 T cell receptor beta chains reported below all come from one sample, sequenced in a study of blood T cells in healthy people across ages. The second PCR ran roughly 6 to 11 cycles with a sample-barcoded 5' primer and J-beta primers. TCRdb independently ran MiXCR on the 5' RACE reads; one entry per CDR3 protein. Of about 1.8 million distinct CDR3 sequences listed, just under 50% are singletons. The sample was blood. These receptors all come from a woman in her forties in good health.

The CDR3 DNA is TGTGCCAGTAGTGACGTCAGGGGAAAGACCCAGTACTTC. Encoded protein: CASSDVRGKTQYF. This chain connects TRBV6-2 or TRBV6-3 to TRBJ2-5, with D possibly TRBD1 on 6 matching bases. The CDR3 is made up of 13 amino acids. The V gene's germline CDR1 is MNHEY and CDR2 SVGEGT. The V and J ends lost 9 bases and 6 bases respectively, with 17 bases between them.

This chain joins TRBV5-6 and TRBJ2-3; TRBD1 is a possible D gene (6 bases). Per the germline V gene, CDR1 is SGHDT and CDR2 is YYEEEE. V lost 6 bases and J 3 bases, leaving 11 bases between the germline ends. The CDR3 is 13 residues long. The CDR3 loop is CASIARGTDTQYF. CDR3 DNA sequence: TGTGCCAGCATTGCGAGGGGGACAGATACGCAGTATTTT.

This clonotype was detected a few times. The rearrangement links TRBV4-3 to TRBJ2-3, with D uncertain. This CDR3 region has 15 residues. With 0 bases removed from V and 0 bases from J, the gap between germline ends came to 7 bases. Germline CDR1 and CDR2: LGHNA and YSLEER. The CDR3 DNA reads as TGCGCCAGCAGCCAAGATTTAACTAGCACAGATACGCAGTATTTT. Residues: CASSQDLTSTDTQYF.

This clonotype was recorded a few times. The CDR3 protein is CASSQHARKETQYF. The CDR3 nucleotides are TGCGCCAGCAGCCAGCACGCCAGAAAAGAGACCCAGTACTTC. The chain recombines TRBV4-1 with TRBJ2-5; D uncertain. Trimming stripped 3 bases from V and 3 bases from J, with 11 bases between. The germline V gene has CDR1 MGHRA and CDR2 YSYEKL. The CDR3 covers 14 residues.

This chain joins TRBV7-2 and TRBJ2-1, with D unresolved. TRBJ2-7 matches the DNA end more closely, so the J call is doubtful. This CDR3 has 14 amino acids. Germline V gene sequence: CDR1 SGHTA, CDR2 FQGNSA. The CDR3 DNA reads TGTGCCAGCAGCTTAACCCTTGGCAGTCCAGAGCAGTACTTC. Residues: CASSLTLGSPEQYF.

The sample holds a few counts of this clonotype. The chain couples TRBV12-5 to TRBJ2-6, with 8 bases fitting TRBD1. The junction had 2 bases not matched to a gene; V was cut back by 3 bases and J by 1 base. From germline, CDR1 is LGHNT and CDR2 FRNRAP. CDR3 length: 16 residues. CDR3 nucleotide sequence: TGTGCTAGTGGTTTACAGGGGGAGTCTGGGGCCAACGTCCTGACTTTC. Translating it yields CASGLQGESGANVLTF.

The chain combines TRBV18 with TRBJ2-7, with 8 bases matching TRBD1. The V and J ends lost 5 bases and 4 bases, in that order; junction bases with no gene match: 7. Germline CDR1 reads KGHSH; CDR2 reads LQKENI. This CDR3 contains 14 residues. The CDR3 region has the DNA TGTGCCAGCTCAGGTCGACAGGGGCAGTACGAGCAGTACTTC. It specifies CASSGRQGQYEQYF.

The chain couples TRBV28 to TRBJ1-2, with TRBD1 matching over 7 bases. The CDR3 spans 14 residues. Germline V lookup: CDR1 MDHEN, CDR2 SYDVKM. With V trimmed by 3 bases and J by 3 bases, 4 bases remained unmatched. CDR3 sequence: CASSLPGGHYGYTF. The DNA for the CDR3 is TGTGCCAGCAGTTTGCCAGGGGGACACTATGGCTACACCTTC.

This chain uses TRBV4-2 with TRBJ2-3; 12 nucleotides agree with TRBD2. The CDR3 extends over 19 amino acids. With 1 base clipped from V and 3 bases from J, the junction kept 11 bases outside the gene matches. Germline-derived CDR1 and CDR2 are LGHNA and YNFKEQ. In DNA form, the CDR3 reads TGTGCCAGCAGCCAAGGCCTAGCGGGGGGGAATCCCCAGACAGATACGCAGTATTTT. Residues: CASSQGLAGGNPQTDTQYF.

This CDR3 is CASSLPLAGTPTDTQYF. As DNA, the CDR3 is TGCGCCAGCAGCTTACCCTTGGCAGGGACCCCCACAGATACGCAGTATTTT. V and J are TRBV5-1 and TRBJ2-3, with D tentatively TRBD1 or TRBD2 (5 bases each). Germline V lookup: CDR1 SGHRS, CDR2 YFSETQ. V gave up 2 bases and J gave up 2 bases, with 18 bases separating them. This CDR3 comprises 17 residues.

V and J are TRBV6-6 and TRBJ2-1, with 11 bases identical to TRBD2. V was pared by 6 bases and J by 5 bases, with 12 bases of the junction left unmatched. The CDR3 consists of 17 residues. The V gene's germline CDR1 is MNHNY and CDR2 SVGAGI (reference sequence). The CDR3 sequence: CASSLFQGLAANNEQFF. The DNA for the CDR3 is TGTGCCAGCAGCCTTTTTCAGGGACTAGCGGCAAACAATGAGCAGTTCTTC.

This clonotype was counted only a few times. The V and J genes are TRBV13 and TRBJ2-5; D remains ambiguous. CDR1 and CDR2 (germline): PRHDT, FYEKMQ (reference sequence). The CDR3 covers 14 residues. V was trimmed by 4 bases and J by 2 bases, leaving 11 bases between them. As DNA, the CDR3 is TGTGCCAGCAGCTCGACCCCCAGACAAGAGACCCAGTACTTC. Encoded protein: CASSSTPRQETQYF.

The chain carries TRBV28 and TRBJ1-5; TRBD1 aligns across 11 bases. Looked up from germline, CDR1 is MDHEN and CDR2 is SYDVKM. The CDR3 spans 17 residues. Trimming removed 4 bases from V and 6 bases from J; junction bases left unmatched: 11. CDR3 in amino acids: CASSSGTGGKVIQPQHF. DNA for the CDR3: TGTGCCAGCAGTTCCGGGACAGGGGGAAAGGTTATTCAGCCCCAGCATTTT. The full variable domain, rest sourced from reference TRBV28 and TRBJ1-5, is DVKVTQSSRYLVKRTGEKVFLECVQDMDHENMFWYRQDPGLGLRLIYFSYDVKMKEKGDIPEGYSVSREKKERFSLILESASTNQTSMYLCASSSGTGGKVIQPQHFGDGTRLSIL.

This clonotype turned up a few times. V is TRBV6-5 and J is TRBJ1-2, with D possibly being TRBD1 (6 bases). Germline V gene sequence: CDR1 MNHEY, CDR2 SVGAGI. The CDR3 is 15 amino acids. V dropped 1 base and J dropped 4 bases, with 13 bases sitting between them. The CDR3 DNA follows: TGTGCCAGCAGTTACTTGTCGGGGGCAGGCTATGGCTACACCTTC. Its protein is CASSYLSGAGYGYTF.

This clonotype came up a few times. The chain links TRBV28 to TRBJ2-6; 7 positions agree with TRBD1. V lost 2 bases, J lost 0 bases, and 4 bases stayed unmatched. Looked up from germline, CDR1 is MDHEN and CDR2 is SYDVKM. The CDR3 extends over 17 amino acids. For the CDR3, the DNA is TGTGCCAGCAGTTTACCTAGGACAGGCTCTGGGGCCAACGTCCTGACTTTC. Its translation is CASSLPRTGSGANVLTF.